Sequencing of this T cell receptor beta chain was carried out in a study of blood T cells in healthy people across ages. Alongside a J-beta primer mix, a sample-barcoded 5' primer served in a second PCR lasting roughly 7 to 12 cycles. Via MiXCR, TCRdb re-called the 5' RACE reads, giving one row per CDR3 protein. The sample shows 750,000 to 950,000 distinct CDR3 sequences, approximately 32% of them seen only once. Notes on the study in general: Diversity estimates from one million T cells were considered underestimates.

The count of this clonotype is one. Antigen: not known. A minimum of 6 million PBMCs was isolated per sample. The CDR3 is 15 amino acids. V lost 4 bases to trimming and J lost 5 bases; unmatched junction nucleotides: 8. CDR1 LGHDT and CDR2 YNNKEL come from the germline V gene (reference sequence). This sample was shared with a second study, whose subject was T cells of mothers and their children. This second study notes: Every mother supplied over 8 million TCR beta CDR3 reads and every child a few million.

This TCR came from a middle-aged woman in good health. The chain joins TRBV3-1 to TRBJ1-1, with TRBD1 matching over 9 bases. Sequencing was done on a sample of blood. DNA of the CDR3: TGTGCCAGCAGCCCCCGGACAGGGGTTGGGACTGAAGCTTTCTTT. The encoded protein is CASSPRTGVGTEAFF.